This T cell receptor beta chain derives from a study of cytomegalovirus exposure and HLA in healthy donors. The wider study: HLA-typed donors contributed some 85 million unique TCRs, which were held in an early data release.

With regard to this clone: As yet, its antigen is unknown.

The PCR employed 60 Vbeta primers together with 13 Jbeta primers. Here immunoSEQ multiplex PCR was the method, and the copy in TCRdb shows in-frame clones only, minus some. The sample records some 150,000 clones, over 60% being singletons. The study, taken as a whole, reports: Per published reports, the classifier diagnosed cytomegalovirus status with high specificity and sensitivity. One variant, a missense change in DCLRE1C, was linked in a later analysis to TCR beta V- and J-gene trimming. On later analysis, the bulk of CMV-associated TCR beta chains appeared to be HLA-restricted.

This TCR was sampled from a woman aged 25-40 years in good health and CMV-seropositive. Sequencing input: PBMCs.

CDR3 DNA: TGTGCCAGCAGCGTAAGCGGGGGGGCCCCAGATACGCAGTATTTT. Translating it yields CASSVSGGAPDTQYF. The V and J genes are TRBV9 and TRBJ2-3, with 10 bases fitting TRBD2. V gave up 1 base and J gave up 4 bases; unmatched junction bases: 3. This CDR3 region has 15 residues. The germline V gene encodes CDR1 SGDLS and CDR2 YYNGEE.